The rows below give T cell receptor beta chains drawn from one sample of a study of vaccination and CD4 T cells after COVID-19. MiXCR was run by TCRdb on the PCR reads, yielding one entry per CDR3 protein. The sample has a few thousand distinct CDR3 sequences, roughly a quarter seen once. Their specific antigens are unknown. Sequences were obtained from CD4+ T cells from blood, cultured in vitro. These receptors all stem from a human donor in good health. CDR3s include the opening cysteine and the closing phenylalanine or tryptophan. Each record gives: V gene, J gene, CDR3 protein.

TRBV7-2	TRBJ1-2	CASSFEGTNGYTF
TRBV30	TRBJ1-2	CAWIRGSYGYTF
TRBV9	TRBJ1-2	CASSVGRGANYGYTF
TRBV4-3	TRBJ2-3	CASSQEGKASGGGTDTQYF
TRBV19	TRBJ1-1	CASSRTGGSTEAFF
TRBV6-1	TRBJ2-1	CASIEGGGRWSYNEQFF
TRBV12-3/TRBV12-4	TRBJ2-7	CASSLGQSGINEQYF
TRBV30	TRBJ2-3	CAWSVGQGPGDTQYF
TRBV10-2	TRBJ2-1	CASSEQGSYNEQFF
TRBV20-1	TRBJ2-5	CSAREGETQYF
TRBV6-1	TRBJ2-7	CASRIAGTDFGYEQYF
TRBV7-8	TRBJ2-2	CASSREGASTGELFF
TRBV20-1	TRBJ1-6	CSARSYNSPLHF
TRBV7-2	TRBJ2-3	CASSFLSGGRGDTQYF
TRBV2	TRBJ1-1	CASRPTGEYTEAFF
TRBV28	TRBJ1-1	CASTAPGARTEAFF
TRBV15	TRBJ2-1	CATSSFSGEEQFF
TRBV27	TRBJ2-5	CASSLGWDQETQYF
TRBV20-1	TRBJ1-2	CSLSGPGGYTF
TRBV30	TRBJ1-1	CAWTTPRTGRGEAFF
TRBV19	TRBJ1-2	CASSPQGDGYTF
TRBV5-1	TRBJ2-1	CASSSVLIAPNEQFF
TRBV30	TRBJ1-1	CAWRTGGNTEAFF
TRBV15	TRBJ2-2	CATSRPPTSRGELFF
TRBV12-3/TRBV12-4	TRBJ1-2	CASAGQGIGYTF
TRBV15	TRBJ2-5	CATSYPKWSGQETQYF
TRBV7-3	TRBJ2-5	CASSLNPGPGETQYF
TRBV20-1	TRBJ1-1	CSASIRGTAGTEAFF
TRBV2	TRBJ1-1	CASSEYTNTEAFF
TRBV7-2	TRBJ2-3	CASSTRGGAADTQYF
TRBV14	TRBJ1-1	CASSQDEEGWVAFF
TRBV6-2/TRBV6-3	TRBJ2-5	CASSFGQYQETQYF
TRBV5-1	TRBJ2-1	CASSFSGRGALEVFF
TRBV6-1	TRBJ1-1	CASIKGTGNTEAFF
TRBV28	TRBJ1-2	CASRTVAGQGVSGYTF
TRBV7-9	TRBJ2-7	CASSRLGDRSYEQYF
TRBV19	TRBJ2-1	CASSIQPTGTSYNEQFF
TRBV7-9	TRBJ1-2	CASSFASDRANGYTF
TRBV18	TRBJ1-2	CASSPEGKWRGYTF
TRBV11-1	TRBJ1-6	CASSLGQYNSPLHF
TRBV5-1	TRBJ2-1	CASSLSTEDEQFF
TRBV5-1	TRBJ2-7	CASSLLGRNYEQYF
TRBV20-1	TRBJ1-6	CSATGSGVLDNSPLHF
TRBV5-1	TRBJ2-7	CASNLGQGYEQYF
TRBV20-1	TRBJ2-2	CSARDSTSGNTGELFF
TRBV20-1	TRBJ2-3	CSARPMNTQYF
TRBV12-3/TRBV12-4	TRBJ2-3	CASSGLTDTQYF
TRBV7-3	TRBJ2-1	CASSLTRGNNEQFF
TRBV10-3	TRBJ1-5	CAISESTGAQHF
TRBV2	TRBJ2-3	CASSGGRLPDTQYF